These 2 T cell receptor beta chains were all obtained from the same sample, sequenced in a study of blood T cell repertoires in COVID-19 (TCRdb year 2020). The library was produced with the immunoSEQ multiplex PCR assay. The clones in this table, taken by TCRdb from immuneACCESS, are in-frame only. Not every clone is retained; where verified, under half of the shortfall comes from an unresolved V gene, and the cause of the rest is unknown. For this sample the table gives some 300,000 clones, of which nearly 90% were detected only once. The ten largest clones add up to more than 0.85% of the sample. The sequencing sample was made of peripheral blood. These receptors were collected from a woman between 40 and 55 years old with COVID-19, enrolled during active disease.

J is TRBJ2-1 and V is TRBV5-1; 9 nucleotides line up with TRBD1. Losses at the gene ends were 4 bases for V and 4 bases for J; bases not matched to a gene: 9. The CDR3 spans 16 residues. Germline V CDR1 and CDR2: SGHRS, YFSETQ. As DNA, the CDR3 is TGCGCCAGCAGCCCTAGGGTCGGACAGGGGTACAATGAGCAGTTCTTC. Translation gives CASSPRVGQGYNEQFF.

The J gene is TRBJ1-2, the V gene TRBV4-3; D is perhaps TRBD1 (5 bases). CDR3 length equals 16 residues. The V end lost 0 bases, the J end lost 0 bases, and 11 bases lay between the germline ends. Per germline, CDR1 LGHNA and CDR2 YSLEER. CDR3 protein: CASSQDFGGTNYGYTF. The CDR3 region has the DNA TGCGCCAGCAGCCAAGATTTCGGGGGAACTAACTATGGCTACACCTTC.